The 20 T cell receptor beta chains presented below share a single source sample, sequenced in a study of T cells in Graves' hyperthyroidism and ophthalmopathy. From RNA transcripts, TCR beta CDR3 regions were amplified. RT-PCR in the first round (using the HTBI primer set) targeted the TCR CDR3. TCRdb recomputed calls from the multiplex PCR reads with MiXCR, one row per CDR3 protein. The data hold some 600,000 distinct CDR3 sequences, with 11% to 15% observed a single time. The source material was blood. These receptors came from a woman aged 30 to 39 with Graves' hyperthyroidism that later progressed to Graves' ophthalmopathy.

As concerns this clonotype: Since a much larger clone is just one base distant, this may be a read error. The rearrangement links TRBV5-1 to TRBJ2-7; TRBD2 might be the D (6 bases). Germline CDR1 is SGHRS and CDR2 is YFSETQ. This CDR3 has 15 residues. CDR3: CASSPGTWRSSEHYF. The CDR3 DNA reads TGCGCCAGCAGCCCCGGGACTTGGCGTTCTAGTGAGCACTACTTC.

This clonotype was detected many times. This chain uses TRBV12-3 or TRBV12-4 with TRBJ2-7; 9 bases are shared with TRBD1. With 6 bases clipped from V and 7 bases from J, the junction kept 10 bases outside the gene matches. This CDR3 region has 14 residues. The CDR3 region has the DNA TGTGCCAGCAGAAATGACAGGGGGGATCCGGAGCAGTACTTC. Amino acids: CASRNDRGDPEQYF.

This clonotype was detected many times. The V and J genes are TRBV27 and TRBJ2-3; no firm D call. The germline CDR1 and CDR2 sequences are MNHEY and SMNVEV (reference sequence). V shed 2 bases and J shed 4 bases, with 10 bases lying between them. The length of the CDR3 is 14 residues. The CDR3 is CASSLMSPPDTQYF. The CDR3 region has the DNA TGTGCCAGCAGTTTAATGAGTCCCCCAGATACGCAGTATTTT.

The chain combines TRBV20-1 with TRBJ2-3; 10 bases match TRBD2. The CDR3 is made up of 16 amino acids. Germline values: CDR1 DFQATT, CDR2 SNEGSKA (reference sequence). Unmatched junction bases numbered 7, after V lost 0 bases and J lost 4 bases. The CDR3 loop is CSARDRTSGPPDTQYF. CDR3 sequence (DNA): TGCAGTGCTAGAGACAGGACTAGCGGCCCCCCAGATACGCAGTATTTT.

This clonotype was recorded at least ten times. The CDR3 DNA reads TGTGCCACCAGCAGAGATATCCTCGGGACTAGCTCCTACGAGCAGTACTTC. Amino acid sequence: CATSRDILGTSSYEQYF. The chain combines TRBV15 with TRBJ2-7; 8 bases align to TRBD2. The CDR3 is 17 amino acids. CDR1 and CDR2 from the germline V gene are LNHNV and YYDKDF (reference sequence). V was clipped by 0 bases and J by 0 bases; unmatched bases: 7.

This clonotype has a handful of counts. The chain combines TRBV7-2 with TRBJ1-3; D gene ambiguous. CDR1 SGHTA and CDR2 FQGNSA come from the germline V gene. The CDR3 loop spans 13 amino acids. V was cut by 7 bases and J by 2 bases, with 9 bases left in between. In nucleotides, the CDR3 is TGTGCCAGCAACCCTAGGGCTGGAAACACCATATATTTT. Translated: CASNPRAGNTIYF.

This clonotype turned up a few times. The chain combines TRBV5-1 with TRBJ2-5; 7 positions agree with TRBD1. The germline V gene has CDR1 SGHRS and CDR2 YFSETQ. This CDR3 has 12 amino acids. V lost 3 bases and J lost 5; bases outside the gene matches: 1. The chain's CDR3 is CASSWDSETQYF. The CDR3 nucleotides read TGCGCCAGCAGCTGGGACAGTGAGACCCAGTACTTC.

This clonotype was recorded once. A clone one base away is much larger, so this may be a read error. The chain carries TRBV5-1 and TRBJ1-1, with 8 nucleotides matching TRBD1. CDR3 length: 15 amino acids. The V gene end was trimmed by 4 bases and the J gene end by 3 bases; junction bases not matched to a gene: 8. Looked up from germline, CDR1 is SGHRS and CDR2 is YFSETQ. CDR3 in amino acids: CASSLRQGIYTEAFF. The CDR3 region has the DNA TGCGCCAGCAGCCTACGACAGGGGATATACACTGAAGCTTTCTTT.

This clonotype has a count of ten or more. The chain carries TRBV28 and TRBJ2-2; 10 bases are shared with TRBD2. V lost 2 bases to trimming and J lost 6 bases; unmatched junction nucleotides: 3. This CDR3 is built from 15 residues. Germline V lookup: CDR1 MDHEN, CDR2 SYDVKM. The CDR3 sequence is CASSLSGRGAGELFF. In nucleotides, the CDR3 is TGTGCCAGCAGTTTAAGCGGGAGGGGCGCCGGGGAGCTGTTTTTT.

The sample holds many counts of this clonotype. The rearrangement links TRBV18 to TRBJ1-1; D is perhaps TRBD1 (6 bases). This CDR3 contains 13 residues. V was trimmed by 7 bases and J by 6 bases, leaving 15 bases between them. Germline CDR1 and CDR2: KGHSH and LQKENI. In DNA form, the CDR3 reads TGTGCCAGCTTCCCCGCACAGGGCTCTGAAGCTTTCTTT. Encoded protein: CASFPAQGSEAFF.

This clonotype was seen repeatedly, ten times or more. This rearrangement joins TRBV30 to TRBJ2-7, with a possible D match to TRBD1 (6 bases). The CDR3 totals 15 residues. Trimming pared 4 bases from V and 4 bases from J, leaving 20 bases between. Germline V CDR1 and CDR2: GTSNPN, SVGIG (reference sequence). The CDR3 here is CAWTKTGGLTYEQYF. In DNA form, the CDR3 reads TGTGCCTGGACCAAGACAGGAGGTTTGACTTACGAGCAGTACTTC.

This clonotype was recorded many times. CDR3 nucleotides: TGCAGTGCTCCAAGGCGGCGGGGGGGGACCGGGGAGCTGTTTTTT. Residues: CSAPRRRGGTGELFF. This chain uses TRBV20-1 with TRBJ2-2, with 9 bases lining up with TRBD2. Germline values: CDR1 DFQATT, CDR2 SNEGSKA (reference sequence). The CDR3 is 15 residues long. V was clipped by 5 bases and J by 5 bases; unmatched bases: 9.

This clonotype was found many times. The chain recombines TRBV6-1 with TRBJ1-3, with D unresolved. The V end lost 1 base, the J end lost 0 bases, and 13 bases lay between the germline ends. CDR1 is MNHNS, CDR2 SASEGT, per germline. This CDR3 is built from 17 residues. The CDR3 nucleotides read TGTGCCAGCAGTGAAGGGAGGCAGGTAATCTCTGGAAACACCATATATTTT. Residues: CASSEGRQVISGNTIYF.

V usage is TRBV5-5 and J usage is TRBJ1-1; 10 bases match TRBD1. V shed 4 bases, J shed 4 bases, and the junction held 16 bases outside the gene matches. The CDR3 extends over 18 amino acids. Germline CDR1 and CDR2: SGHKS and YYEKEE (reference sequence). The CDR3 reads CASSSTPRDRGLGTEAFF. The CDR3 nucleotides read TGTGCCAGCAGCAGCACGCCCCGGGACAGGGGACTCGGCACTGAAGCTTTCTTT.

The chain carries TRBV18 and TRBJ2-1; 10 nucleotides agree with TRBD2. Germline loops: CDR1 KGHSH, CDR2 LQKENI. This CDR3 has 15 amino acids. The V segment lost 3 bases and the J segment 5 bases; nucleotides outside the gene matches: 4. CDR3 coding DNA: TGTGCCAGCTCACCGCCAGCGGGAGGGCACAATGAGCAGTTCTTC. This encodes CASSPPAGGHNEQFF.

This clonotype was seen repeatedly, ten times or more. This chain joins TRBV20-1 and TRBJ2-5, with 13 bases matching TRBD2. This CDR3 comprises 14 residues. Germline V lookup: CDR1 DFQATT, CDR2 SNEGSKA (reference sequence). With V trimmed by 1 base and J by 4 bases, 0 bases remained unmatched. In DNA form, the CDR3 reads TGCAGTGCTAGAGGACTAGCGGGAGGAGAGACCCAGTACTTC. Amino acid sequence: CSARGLAGGETQYF.

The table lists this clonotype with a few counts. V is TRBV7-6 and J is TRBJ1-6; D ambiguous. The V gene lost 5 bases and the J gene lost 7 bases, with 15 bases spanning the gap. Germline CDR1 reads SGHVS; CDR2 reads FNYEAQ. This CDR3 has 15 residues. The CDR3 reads CASSPTPGLNSPLHF. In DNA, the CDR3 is TGTGCCAGCAGCCCAACACCGGGTCTAAATTCACCCCTCCACTTT.

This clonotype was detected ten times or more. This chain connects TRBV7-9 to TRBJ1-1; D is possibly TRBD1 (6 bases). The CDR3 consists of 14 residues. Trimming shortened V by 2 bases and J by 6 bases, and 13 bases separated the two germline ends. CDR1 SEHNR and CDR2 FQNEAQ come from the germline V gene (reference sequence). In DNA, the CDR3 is TGTGCCAGCAGCTTACCCGGGACATCGGCTGAAGCTTTCTTT. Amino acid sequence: CASSLPGTSAEAFF. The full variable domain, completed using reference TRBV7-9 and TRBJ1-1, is DTGVSQNPRHKITKRGQNVTFRCDPISEHNRLYWYRQTLGQGPEFLTYFQNEAQLEKSRLLSDRFSAERPKGSFSTLEIQRTEQGDSAMYLCASSLPGTSAEAFFGQGTRLTVV.

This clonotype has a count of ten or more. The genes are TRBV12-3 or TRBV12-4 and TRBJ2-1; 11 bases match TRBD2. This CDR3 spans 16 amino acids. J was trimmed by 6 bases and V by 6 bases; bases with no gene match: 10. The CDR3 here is CASRLRTGTSGNEQFF. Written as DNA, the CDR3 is TGTGCCAGCAGGCTAAGAACCGGGACTAGCGGCAATGAGCAGTTCTTC.

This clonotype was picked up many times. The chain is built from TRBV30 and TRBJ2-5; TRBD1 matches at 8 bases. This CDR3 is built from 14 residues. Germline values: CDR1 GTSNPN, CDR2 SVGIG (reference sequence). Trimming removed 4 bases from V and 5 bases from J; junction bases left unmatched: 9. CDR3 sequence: CAWTATGGRETQYF. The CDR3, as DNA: TGTGCCTGGACCGCCACAGGGGGGCGGGAGACCCAGTACTTC.